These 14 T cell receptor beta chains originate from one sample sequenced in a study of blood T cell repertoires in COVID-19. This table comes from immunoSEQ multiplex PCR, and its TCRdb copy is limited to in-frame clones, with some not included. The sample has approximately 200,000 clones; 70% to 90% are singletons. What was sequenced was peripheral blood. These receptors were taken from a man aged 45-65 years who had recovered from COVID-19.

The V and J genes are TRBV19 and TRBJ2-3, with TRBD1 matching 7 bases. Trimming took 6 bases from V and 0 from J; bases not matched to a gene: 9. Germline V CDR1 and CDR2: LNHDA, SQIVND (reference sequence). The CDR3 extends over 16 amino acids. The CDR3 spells CASRPNRGLSTDTQYF. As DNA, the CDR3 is TGTGCCAGTAGACCGAACAGGGGCCTTAGCACAGATACGCAGTATTTT. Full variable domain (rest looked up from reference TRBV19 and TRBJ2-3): DGGITQSPKYLFRKEGQNVTLSCEQNLNHDAMYWYRQDPGQGLRLIYYSQIVNDFQKGDIAEGYSVSREKKESFPLTVTSAQKNPTAFYLCASRPNRGLSTDTQYFGPGTRLTVL.

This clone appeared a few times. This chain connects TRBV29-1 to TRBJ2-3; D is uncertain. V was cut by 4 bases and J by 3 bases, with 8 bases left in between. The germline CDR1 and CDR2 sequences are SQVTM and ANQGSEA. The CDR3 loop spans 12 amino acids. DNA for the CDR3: TGCAGCGTTGGAGCCCCGACAGATACGCAGTATTTT. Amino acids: CSVGAPTDTQYF.

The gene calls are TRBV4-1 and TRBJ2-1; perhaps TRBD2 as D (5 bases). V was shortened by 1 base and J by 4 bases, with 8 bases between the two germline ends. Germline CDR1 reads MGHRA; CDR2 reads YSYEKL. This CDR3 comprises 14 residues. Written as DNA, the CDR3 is TGCGCCAGCAGCCAAGCCGAGGGTTACAATGAGCAGTTCTTC. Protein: CASSQAEGYNEQFF.

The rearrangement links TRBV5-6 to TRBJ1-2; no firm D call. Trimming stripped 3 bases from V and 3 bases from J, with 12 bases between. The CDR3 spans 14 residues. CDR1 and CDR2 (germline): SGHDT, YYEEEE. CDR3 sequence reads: CASSSGMRDYGYTF. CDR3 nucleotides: TGTGCCAGCAGCTCAGGTATGAGGGACTATGGCTACACCTTC.

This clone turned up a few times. This chain's CDR3 is CASRVEYEQYF. The CDR3 nucleotides are TGTGCCAGCAGGGTGGAGTACGAGCAGTACTTC. This chain uses TRBV2 with TRBJ2-7; D is undetermined. Trimming removed 6 bases from V and 4 bases from J, with 7 bases in between. The germline gives CDR1 SNHLY, CDR2 FYNNEI. The CDR3 spans 11 residues.

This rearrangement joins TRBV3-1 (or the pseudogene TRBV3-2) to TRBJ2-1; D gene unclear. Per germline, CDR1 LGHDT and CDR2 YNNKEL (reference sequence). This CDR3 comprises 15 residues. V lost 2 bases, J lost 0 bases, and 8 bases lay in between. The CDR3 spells CASSQLRSSYNEQFF. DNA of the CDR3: TGTGCCAGCAGCCAACTACGGAGCTCCTACAATGAGCAGTTCTTC.

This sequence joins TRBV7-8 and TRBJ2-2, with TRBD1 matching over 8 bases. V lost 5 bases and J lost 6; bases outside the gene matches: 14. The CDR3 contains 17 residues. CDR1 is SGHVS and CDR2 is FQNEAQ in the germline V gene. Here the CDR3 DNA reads TGTGCCAGCAGCACCCGGACAGGGACCTTTCCCCCCGGGGAGCTGTTTTTT. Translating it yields CASSTRTGTFPPGELFF.

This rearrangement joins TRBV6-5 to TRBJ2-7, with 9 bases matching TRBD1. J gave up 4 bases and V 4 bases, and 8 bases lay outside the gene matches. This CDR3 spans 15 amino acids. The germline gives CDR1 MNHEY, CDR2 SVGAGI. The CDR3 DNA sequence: TGTGCCAGCAGTTTCACCCGGGACAGGGTGTACGAGCAGTACTTC. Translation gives CASSFTRDRVYEQYF.

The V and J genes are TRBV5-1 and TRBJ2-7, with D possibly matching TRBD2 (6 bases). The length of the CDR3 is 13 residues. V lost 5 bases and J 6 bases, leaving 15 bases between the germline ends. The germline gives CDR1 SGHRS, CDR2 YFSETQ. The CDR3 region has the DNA TGCGCCAGCAGTCGAACTAGCCTCTCCGAGCAGTACTTC. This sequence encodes CASSRTSLSEQYF.

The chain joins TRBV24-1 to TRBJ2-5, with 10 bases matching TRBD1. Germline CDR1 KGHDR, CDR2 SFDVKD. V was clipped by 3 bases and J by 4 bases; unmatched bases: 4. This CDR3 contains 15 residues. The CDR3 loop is CATSDLTGGRETQYF. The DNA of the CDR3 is TGTGCCACCAGTGATCTGACAGGGGGCCGAGAGACCCAGTACTTC.

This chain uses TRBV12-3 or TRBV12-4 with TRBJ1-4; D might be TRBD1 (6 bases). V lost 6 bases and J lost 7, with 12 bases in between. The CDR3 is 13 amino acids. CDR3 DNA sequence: TGTGCCAGCAGCCCCTCCAGGGGTGAAAAACTGTTTTTT. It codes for CASSPSRGEKLFF.

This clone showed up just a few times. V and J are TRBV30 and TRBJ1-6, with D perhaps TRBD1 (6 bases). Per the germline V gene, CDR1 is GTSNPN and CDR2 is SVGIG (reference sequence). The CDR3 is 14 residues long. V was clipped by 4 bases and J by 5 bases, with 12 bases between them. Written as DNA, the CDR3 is TGTGCCTGGACTAGTGGACAGCATAATTCACCCCTCCACTTT. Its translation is CAWTSGQHNSPLHF.

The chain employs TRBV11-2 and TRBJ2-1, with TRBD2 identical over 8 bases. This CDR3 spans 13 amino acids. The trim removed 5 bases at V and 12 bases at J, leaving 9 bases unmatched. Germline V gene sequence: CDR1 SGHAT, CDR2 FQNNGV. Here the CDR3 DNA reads TGTGCCAGCAGCCCATGGAATCTAGCGGGGCAGTTCTTC. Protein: CASSPWNLAGQFF.

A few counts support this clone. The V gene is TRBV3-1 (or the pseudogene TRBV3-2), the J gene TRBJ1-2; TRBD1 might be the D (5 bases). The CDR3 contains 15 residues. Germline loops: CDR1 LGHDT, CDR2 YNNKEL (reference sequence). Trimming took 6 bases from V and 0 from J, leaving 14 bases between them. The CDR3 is CASSRRTTANYGYTF. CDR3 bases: TGTGCCAGCAGTCGCCGGACGACAGCTAACTATGGCTACACCTTC.